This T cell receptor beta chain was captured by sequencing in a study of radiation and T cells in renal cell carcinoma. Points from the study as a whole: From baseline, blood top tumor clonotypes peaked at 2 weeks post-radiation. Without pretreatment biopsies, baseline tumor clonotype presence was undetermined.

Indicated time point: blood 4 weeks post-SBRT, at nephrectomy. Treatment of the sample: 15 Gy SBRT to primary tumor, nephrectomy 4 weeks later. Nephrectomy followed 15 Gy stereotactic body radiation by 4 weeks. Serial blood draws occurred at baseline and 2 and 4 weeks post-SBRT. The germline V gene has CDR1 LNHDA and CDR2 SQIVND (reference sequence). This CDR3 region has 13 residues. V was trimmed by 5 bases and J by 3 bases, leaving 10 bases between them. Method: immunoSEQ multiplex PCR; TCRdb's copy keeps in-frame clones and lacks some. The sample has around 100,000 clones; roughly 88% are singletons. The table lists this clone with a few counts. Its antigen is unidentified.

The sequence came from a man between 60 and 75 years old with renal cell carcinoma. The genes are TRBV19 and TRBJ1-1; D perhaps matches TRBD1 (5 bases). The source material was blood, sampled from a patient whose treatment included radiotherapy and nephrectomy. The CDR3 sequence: CASSRQGDTEAFF. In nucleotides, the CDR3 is TGTGCCAGTAGTCGTCAAGGGGACACTGAAGCTTTCTTT. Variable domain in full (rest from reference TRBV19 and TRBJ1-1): DGGITQSPKYLFRKEGQNVTLSCEQNLNHDAMYWYRQDPGQGLRLIYYSQIVNDFQKGDIAEGYSVSREKKESFPLTVTSAQKNPTAFYLCASSRQGDTEAFFGQGTRLTVV.